These 14 T cell receptor beta chains originate from one sample sequenced in a study of T cell changes during pregnancy in multiple sclerosis. Here immunoSEQ multiplex PCR was the method, and the copy in TCRdb shows in-frame clones only, minus some. The sample has more than 70,000 clones; 85% to 95% are singletons. Sequences were derived from peripheral blood, sampled before pregnancy. The receptors were gathered from a female donor with multiple sclerosis, enrolled in a pregnancy study.

The V call is TRBV28, the J call TRBJ2-5, with TRBD2 matching over 10 bases. The germline V gene encodes CDR1 MDHEN and CDR2 SYDVKM. With 5 bases clipped from V and 9 bases from J, the junction kept 9 bases outside the gene matches. This CDR3 contains 14 residues. DNA for the CDR3: TGTGCCAGCAGTCTGCTAGCGGGAGCTAAGTCCCAGTACTTC. It yields the protein CASSLLAGAKSQYF.

The chain couples TRBV19 to TRBJ1-1; D might be TRBD1 (5 bases). The V gene lost 7 bases and the J gene lost 2 bases, with 11 bases spanning the gap. The CDR3 loop spans 13 amino acids. Germline V gives CDR1 LNHDA, CDR2 SQIVND (reference sequence). CDR3 nucleotide sequence: TGTGCCAGTAATGTCAGGGTCAACACTGAAGCTTTCTTT. Protein: CASNVRVNTEAFF.

This sequence joins TRBV6-1 and TRBJ2-3; weak D call: TRBD2 (6 bases). Germline V CDR1 and CDR2: MNHNS, SASEGT. The CDR3 loop spans 15 amino acids. V lost 7 bases and J lost 0, with 14 bases in between. The CDR3 DNA is TGTGCCAGCACTCCGGAGGGTTCTAGCACAGATACGCAGTATTTT. Residues: CASTPEGSSTDTQYF.

As regards this clone: The sample holds other DNA sequences that translate to the same CDR3. This chain uses TRBV15 with TRBJ2-7, with 7 nucleotides matching TRBD2. V shed 0 bases and J 4 bases; nucleotides not matched to a gene: 6. Germline loops: CDR1 LNHNV, CDR2 YYDKDF (reference sequence). The CDR3 sequence is 15 residues long. The CDR3 coding sequence is TGTGCCACCAGCAGAGACGGGACTACTTCGTACGAGCAGTACTTC. Translation gives CATSRDGTTSYEQYF. Full variable domain (outside the CDR3, taken from reference TRBV15 and TRBJ2-7): DAMVIQNPRYQVTQFGKPVTLSCSQTLNHNVMYWYQQKSSQAPKLLFHYYDKDFNNEADTPDNFQSRRPNTSFCFLDIRSPGLGDTAMYLCATSRDGTTSYEQYFGPGTRLTVT.

V usage is TRBV2 and J usage is TRBJ1-2; 7 nucleotides line up with TRBD1. The CDR3 is 14 amino acids. Germline V gene lookup returns CDR1 SNHLY and CDR2 FYNNEI. J lost 8 bases, V lost 7 bases, and 13 bases had no gene match. CDR3: CASIATGMSGGYTF. CDR3 sequence (DNA): TGTGCCAGCATCGCGACAGGGATGTCGGGCGGCTACACCTTC.

The rearrangement links TRBV4-3 to TRBJ2-7, with TRBD2 matching 9 bases. Trimming at V came to 8 bases and at J to 2 bases, leaving 10 bases not matched to a gene. This CDR3 contains 15 residues. The germline CDR1 and CDR2 sequences are LGHNA and YSLEER. Here the CDR3 reads CASSQRAGGAYEQYF. The DNA for the CDR3 is TGCGCCAGCTCCCAGAGGGCGGGAGGGGCCTACGAGCAGTACTTC.

CDR3 loop: CASTILRDWRTDTQYF. The CDR3 DNA follows: TGTGCCAGCACCATACTCCGGGACTGGCGCACAGATACGCAGTATTTT. J is TRBJ2-3 and V is TRBV11-2, with D perhaps matching TRBD2 (6 bases). Germline V gene data show CDR1 as SGHAT and CDR2 as FQNNGV. The CDR3 spans 16 residues. V gave up 7 bases and J gave up 1 base, with 18 bases separating them.

The chain links TRBV4-1 to TRBJ2-1; 8 nucleotides match TRBD2. The CDR3 has 17 amino acids. The J segment lost 6 bases and the V segment lost 4 bases, leaving 14 bases of the junction unmatched. Germline CDR1 reads MGHRA; CDR2 reads YSYEKL. The CDR3 coding sequence is TGCGCCAGCAGCCCCCTCCCCTCCAGCGGGAGAGGCAATGAGCAGTTCTTC. Protein sequence: CASSPLPSSGRGNEQFF.

The rearrangement uses TRBV2 and TRBJ2-5, with TRBD2 identical over 13 bases. This CDR3 comprises 15 residues. Germline V gene data show CDR1 as SNHLY and CDR2 as FYNNEI. V shed 4 bases and J 5 bases; nucleotides not matched to a gene: 4. The CDR3: CASSGLAGGGETQYF. In DNA form, the CDR3 reads TGTGCCAGCAGTGGACTAGCGGGAGGCGGTGAGACCCAGTACTTC.

The J gene is TRBJ2-2, the V gene TRBV9; D may be TRBD1 (6 bases). V lost 0 bases and J lost 5, with 17 bases in between. CDR3 length: 17 amino acids. Germline loops: CDR1 SGDLS, CDR2 YYNGEE. CDR3 bases: TGTGCCAGCAGCGTAGAATCTACAGGGTGGGGGACCGGGGAGCTGTTTTTT. Protein sequence: CASSVESTGWGTGELFF.

This clone turned up a few times. CDR3 protein: CASSERTGEGNTIYF. The CDR3 DNA reads TGTGCCAGCAGTGAAAGGACAGGGGAAGGAAACACCATATATTTT. The chain is built from TRBV6-1 and TRBJ1-3; 9 bases are shared with TRBD1. Germline-derived CDR1 and CDR2 are MNHNS and SASEGT. The CDR3 has 15 amino acids. V gave up 2 bases and J gave up 4 bases; unmatched junction bases: 3.

Only a few counts were recorded for this clone. CDR3 sequence (DNA): TGTGCCAGCCGGGCCGAAGACAGGGGTGCGGGGGAGACCCAGTACTTC. Its translation is CASRAEDRGAGETQYF. This sequence joins TRBV19 and TRBJ2-5; 8 positions match TRBD1. The CDR3 has 16 residues. Germline CDR1 reads LNHDA; CDR2 reads SQIVND (reference sequence). After removal of 9 bases from V and 5 bases from J, the junction contained 17 bases not matched to a gene.

J is TRBJ2-7 and V is TRBV7-2; 7 positions agree with TRBD1. The CDR3 covers 15 residues. CDR1 is SGHTA and CDR2 is FQGNSA in the germline V gene. The ends lost 1 base at V and 2 bases at J; junction bases unmatched: 5. The CDR3 DNA sequence: TGTGCCAGCAGCTTAGTTGACAGGGAGACCTACGAGCAGTACTTC. Translation gives CASSLVDRETYEQYF.

The chain recombines TRBV19 with TRBJ1-1, with 7 bases lining up with TRBD1. CDR1 is LNHDA, CDR2 SQIVND, per germline (reference sequence). The CDR3 sequence is 14 residues long. Trimming at V came to 7 bases and at J to 0 bases, leaving 5 bases not matched to a gene. The CDR3: CASNPTGLNTEAFF. The CDR3 DNA reads as TGTGCCAGTAACCCGACAGGGTTGAACACTGAAGCTTTCTTT.